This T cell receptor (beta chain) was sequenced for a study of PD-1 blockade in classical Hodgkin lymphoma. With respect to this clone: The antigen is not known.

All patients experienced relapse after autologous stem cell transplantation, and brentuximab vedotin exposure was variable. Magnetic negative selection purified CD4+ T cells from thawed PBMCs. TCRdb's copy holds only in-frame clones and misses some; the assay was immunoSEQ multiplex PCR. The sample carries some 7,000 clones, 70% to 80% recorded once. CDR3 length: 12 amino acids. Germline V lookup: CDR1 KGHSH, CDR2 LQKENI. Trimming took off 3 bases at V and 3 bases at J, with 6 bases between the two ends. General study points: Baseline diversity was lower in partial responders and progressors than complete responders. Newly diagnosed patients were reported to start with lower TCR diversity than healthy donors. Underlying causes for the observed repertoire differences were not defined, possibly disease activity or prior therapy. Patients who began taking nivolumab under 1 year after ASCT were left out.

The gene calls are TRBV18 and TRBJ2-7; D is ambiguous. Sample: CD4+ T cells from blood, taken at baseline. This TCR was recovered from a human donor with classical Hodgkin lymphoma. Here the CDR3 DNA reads TGTGCCAGCTCACCTTCGGTCTACGAGCAGTACTTC. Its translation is CASSPSVYEQYF.